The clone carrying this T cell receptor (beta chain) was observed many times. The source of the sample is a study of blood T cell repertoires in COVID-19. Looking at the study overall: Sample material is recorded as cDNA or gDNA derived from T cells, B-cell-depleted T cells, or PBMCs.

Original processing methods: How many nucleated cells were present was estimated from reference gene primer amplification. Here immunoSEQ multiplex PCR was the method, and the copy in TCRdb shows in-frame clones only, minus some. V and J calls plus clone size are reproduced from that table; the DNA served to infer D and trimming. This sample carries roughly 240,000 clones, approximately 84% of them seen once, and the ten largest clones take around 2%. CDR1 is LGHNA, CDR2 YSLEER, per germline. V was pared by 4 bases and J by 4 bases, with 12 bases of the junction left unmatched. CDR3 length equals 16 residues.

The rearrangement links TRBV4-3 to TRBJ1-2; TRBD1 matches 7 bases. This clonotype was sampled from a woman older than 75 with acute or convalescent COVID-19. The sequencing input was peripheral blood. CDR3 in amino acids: CASSPGIRTGGYGYTF. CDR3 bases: TGCGCCAGCAGCCCCGGGATTCGGACAGGTGGCTATGGCTACACCTTC.